The T cell receptor (beta chain) described here comes from a study of CD8+CD57+ T cells in acquired aplastic anemia. Study-level background: Sorted CD4+ plus CD8+ cells gave DNA averaging 3.2 ug.

Findings of the study overall: The CD8+ Simpson's diversity of patients and controls was not significantly different.

According to the study, genomic DNA was the template for TCR beta VDJ and CDR3 profiling. TCRdb called the reads again in MiXCR, with one record for every CDR3 protein. The profile shows 98,000 or so distinct CDR3 sequences, roughly 51% of them singletons. In its sample, this clonotype was seen many times. As yet, its antigen is unknown. CDR3 length: 13 amino acids. Trimming took off 4 bases at V and 2 bases at J, with 8 bases between the two ends. CDR1 is SGDLS and CDR2 is YYNGEE in the germline V gene. Source material: sorted CD4+, CD8+, or CD8+CD57+ T cells (not recorded which) from PBMCs. The TCR was taken from a human donor in good health, serving as a control. The rearrangement links TRBV9 to TRBJ2-3; tentative D call: TRBD2 (5 bases). CDR3 in DNA: TGTGCCAGCAGCTACGGGGACACAGATACGCAGTATTTT. Translation: CASSYGDTDTQYF.